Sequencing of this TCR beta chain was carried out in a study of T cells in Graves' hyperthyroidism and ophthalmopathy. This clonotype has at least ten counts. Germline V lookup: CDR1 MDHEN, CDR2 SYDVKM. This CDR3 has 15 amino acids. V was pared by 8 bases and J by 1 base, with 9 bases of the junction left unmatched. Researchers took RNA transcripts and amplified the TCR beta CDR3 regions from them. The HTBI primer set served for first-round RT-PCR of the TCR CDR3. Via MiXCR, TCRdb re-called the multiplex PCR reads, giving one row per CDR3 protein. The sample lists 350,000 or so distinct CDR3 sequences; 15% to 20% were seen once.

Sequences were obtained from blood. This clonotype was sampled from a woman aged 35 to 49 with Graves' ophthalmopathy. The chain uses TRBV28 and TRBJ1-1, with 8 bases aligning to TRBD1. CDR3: CASLELGTGNTEAFF. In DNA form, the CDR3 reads TGTGCCAGCCTTGAGTTGGGGACAGGGAACACTGAAGCTTTCTTT.